This TCR beta chain was sequenced in a study of shared clonotypes between healthy human individuals. TCRdb's copy holds only in-frame clones and misses some; the assay was immunoSEQ multiplex PCR. This sample has approximately 1,000,000 clones, with 78% found just once. The CDR3 loop spans 11 amino acids. CDR1 is LGHNA and CDR2 is YNFKEQ in the germline V gene. V was trimmed by 0 bases and J by 7 bases, leaving 3 bases between them. Negatively enriched CD4+ T cells were divided by CD45RA into naive and memory. Sequenced: memory CD4+ T cells from PBMCs. This sample's subset: CD45RA-negative fraction. The genes are TRBV4-2 and TRBJ1-1; D call uncertain. The sequence was obtained from a man between 18 and 29 years old in good health. Some clones in this sample may be carry-over from other donors' samples. This chain's CDR3 is CASSQEIEAFF. The CDR3 nucleotides read TGTGCCAGCAGCCAAGAAATTGAAGCTTTCTTT.